The T cell receptor beta chain under discussion was sequenced for a study of T cell changes during pregnancy in multiple sclerosis. The germline V gene encodes CDR1 MRHNA and CDR2 SNTAGT. This CDR3 has 14 amino acids. Trimming took off 3 bases at V and 6 bases at J, with 11 bases between the two ends. Profiled with immunoSEQ multiplex PCR; TCRdb holds only in-frame clones, not every one. The repertoire holds under 45,000 clones, with nearly 90% as singletons. J is TRBJ2-2 and V is TRBV6-4, with a possible D match to TRBD1 (7 bases). The input for sequencing was CD8+ T cells from peripheral blood mononuclear cells, taken in the first trimester of pregnancy. The clonotype comes from a female donor with multiple sclerosis, enrolled in a pregnancy study. The CDR3: CASSETGEAGELFF. The DNA for the CDR3 is TGTGCCAGCAGTGAAACAGGGGAGGCCGGGGAGCTGTTTTTT.